This TCR beta chain comes out of a study of blood T cell repertoires in COVID-19. Study-level information: The United States, Italy and Spain supplied acute and convalescent COVID-19 samples.

Per the authors' pipeline: Scientists estimated how many nucleated cells there were by amplifying reference gene primers. The method was immunoSEQ multiplex PCR; TCRdb's version includes in-frame clones alone and lacks a portion of them. That table supplies the V and J calls and clone size; D and trimming were determined from the DNA. The repertoire holds roughly 220,000 clones, with approximately 90% as singletons. The germline gives CDR1 SGHKS, CDR2 YYEKEE (reference sequence). The length of the CDR3 is 14 residues. V lost 0 bases and J lost 4, with 8 bases in between. The V and J genes are TRBV5-5 and TRBJ1-5; D is uncertain. The sequence came from a woman aged 40 to 49 with acute COVID-19. Sequencing was performed on PBMCs or T cells enriched from blood (not recorded which). CDR3 residues: CASSLGQMNQPQHF. The CDR3 DNA reads as TGTGCCAGCAGCTTGGGGCAGATGAATCAGCCCCAGCATTTT.